Presented here are 17 T cell receptor beta chains from one specimen sequenced in a study of STAT5B mutations in CD4+ large granular lymphocyte leukemia. Only in-frame clones appear in the TCRdb table, and some are missing; sequencing was by immunoSEQ multiplex PCR. The sample consists of 20,000 to 25,000 clones, more than 75% of them appearing once. Sample: CD4+ T cells from blood buffy coats. These receptors came from a human donor in good health.

The CDR3 DNA reads TGTGCCAGCAGCTTAGGAGCGGGAGGGGGCACCGGGGAGCTGTTTTTT. It is translated as CASSLGAGGGTGELFF. J is TRBJ2-2 and V is TRBV7-2, with 10 bases lining up with TRBD2. The J segment lost 4 bases and the V segment lost 1 base, leaving 3 bases of the junction unmatched. CDR1 is SGHTA and CDR2 is FQGNSA in the germline V gene. The CDR3 spans 16 residues.

The V and J genes are TRBV20-1 and TRBJ2-4, with a tentative D call TRBD1 (6 bases). Trimming shortened V by 6 bases and J by 8 bases, and 11 bases separated the two germline ends. CDR1 is DFQATT, CDR2 SNEGSKA, per germline (reference sequence). The CDR3 spans 11 residues. The CDR3 spells CSAGPGDIQYF. DNA for the CDR3: TGCAGTGCCGGCCCAGGGGACATTCAGTACTTC.

Here the CDR3 DNA reads TGCGCCAGCAGCATGGAACAGGGTTGGAACACCGGGGAGCTGTTTTTT. This gives the protein CASSMEQGWNTGELFF. This chain connects TRBV5-1 to TRBJ2-2, with a tentative D call TRBD1 (6 bases). Trimming removed 4 bases from V and 1 base from J, with 14 bases in between. CDR3 length: 16 amino acids. Per germline, CDR1 SGHRS and CDR2 YFSETQ.

This clone occurred a few times. This sequence joins TRBV7-6 and TRBJ1-2; D unresolved. Trimming took 6 bases from V and 7 from J, leaving 15 bases between them. From germline, CDR1 is SGHVS and CDR2 FNYEAQ. This CDR3 has 13 residues. CDR3 in amino acids: CASSPSRALGYTF. The CDR3 DNA reads as TGTGCCAGCAGTCCGTCCCGGGCACTTGGCTACACCTTC.

The chain recombines TRBV6-1 with TRBJ1-6; 7 bases map to TRBD1. The CDR3 covers 13 residues. Trimming removed 8 bases from V and 5 bases from J; junction bases left unmatched: 3. CDR1 and CDR2 from the germline V gene are MNHNS and SASEGT. CDR3 loop: CASGQEDNSPLHF. CDR3 nucleotides: TGTGCCAGCGGACAGGAAGATAATTCACCCCTCCACTTT.

CDR3 nucleotide sequence: TGTGCCAGCAGCGTCACAGGGGGTGCGAACACTGAAGCTTTCTTT. The encoded protein is CASSVTGGANTEAFF. The chain is built from TRBV11-3 and TRBJ1-1, with 8 bases fitting TRBD1. The CDR3 totals 15 residues. V lost 5 bases and J lost 1; bases outside the gene matches: 6. Germline V gene lookup returns CDR1 SGHNT and CDR2 YENEEA.

This rearrangement joins TRBV7-8 to TRBJ2-3, with 14 bases fitting TRBD2. The CDR3 has 16 residues. Trimming took 5 bases from V and 6 from J; bases not matched to a gene: 7. Germline V gives CDR1 SGHVS, CDR2 FQNEAQ. The CDR3 sequence: CASSPLGTSGGDTQYF. The CDR3 DNA follows: TGTGCCAGCAGCCCCTTAGGGACTAGCGGGGGTGATACGCAGTATTTT.

By sample fraction, this clone is medium-sized. The chain employs TRBV27 and TRBJ2-1, with 9 bases aligning to TRBD2. The length of the CDR3 is 16 residues. V lost 5 bases, J lost 2 bases, and 7 bases stayed unmatched. Germline V gene lookup returns CDR1 MNHEY and CDR2 SMNVEV (reference sequence). The CDR3 loop is CASSPVAGAPYNEQFF. CDR3 bases: TGTGCCAGCAGTCCCGTAGCGGGAGCGCCCTACAATGAGCAGTTCTTC.

The gene calls are TRBV4-3 and TRBJ2-7; 7 nucleotides agree with TRBD1. Germline lookup yields CDR1 LGHNA and CDR2 YSLEER. There are 17 residues in the CDR3. Trimming cost V 1 base and J 0 bases; bases outside gene matches: 9. CDR3 coding DNA: TGCGCCAGCAGCCAAGCGTCCGGGACAGTGATCTCCTACGAGCAGTACTTC. Protein: CASSQASGTVISYEQYF.

The CDR3, as DNA: TGTGCCAGCAGGGACTCAGTATCCTACGAGCAGTACTTC. This codes for CASRDSVSYEQYF. This chain joins TRBV2 and TRBJ2-7; D possibly corresponds to TRBD2 (5 bases). Germline loops: CDR1 SNHLY, CDR2 FYNNEI. CDR3 length: 13 residues. V shed 6 bases and J shed 1 base, with 10 bases lying between them.

The chain couples TRBV21-1 to TRBJ2-3; the table's D gene call, TRBD1, was not cross checked with the DNA. TRBV21-1 is noted as a pseudogene. The CDR3 spans 20 residues. As DNA, the CDR3 is TGTGCCAGCAGCCCAAAGGCGGAACAGGGGCCTAGCCTATGCACAGATACGCAGTATTTT. This encodes CASSPKAEQGPSLCTDTQYF.

The rearrangement uses TRBV5-4 and TRBJ1-2, with D maybe TRBD1 (5 bases). The length of the CDR3 is 15 residues. From germline, CDR1 is SGHNT and CDR2 YYREEE (reference sequence). V lost 0 bases to trimming and J lost 4 bases, with 13 bases between them. CDR3 nucleotide sequence: TGTGCCAGCAGCTTGGTTAGGGGAGGGGCCTATGGCTACACCTTC. It codes for CASSLVRGGAYGYTF.

The chain has TRBV18 and TRBJ2-4; 10 bases agree with TRBD2. CDR3 length: 16 amino acids. Trimming took 0 bases from V and 6 from J; bases not matched to a gene: 5. Germline CDR1 KGHSH, CDR2 LQKENI. CDR3: CASSPPASGSGNIQYF. CDR3 sequence (DNA): TGTGCCAGCTCACCACCGGCTAGCGGGAGTGGAAACATTCAGTACTTC.

This sequence joins TRBV5-1 and TRBJ2-7; D perhaps matches TRBD2 (6 bases). CDR1 is SGHRS and CDR2 is YFSETQ in the germline V gene. The CDR3 is 14 amino acids. V was clipped by 0 bases and J by 0 bases, with 7 bases between them. This CDR3 is CASSLDGSSYEQYF. Here the CDR3 DNA reads TGCGCCAGCAGCTTGGACGGGAGCTCCTACGAGCAGTACTTC.

This clone was observed once. The gene calls are TRBV11-2 and TRBJ2-1, with D possibly being TRBD2 (5 bases). The V gene lost 1 base and the J gene lost 3 bases, with 13 bases spanning the gap. Per the germline V gene, CDR1 is SGHAT and CDR2 is FQNNGV. The CDR3 runs 16 residues. This CDR3 reads CASSLASSTDYNEQFF. DNA for the CDR3: TGTGCCAGCAGCTTAGCCTCTAGCACCGACTACAATGAGCAGTTCTTC. Based on the CDR3 plus reference TRBV11-2 and TRBJ2-1, the full variable domain is EAGVAQSPRYKIIEKRQSVAFWCNPISGHATLYWYQQILGQGPKLLIQFQNNGVVDDSQLPKDRFSAERLKGVDSTLKIQPAKLEDSAVYLCASSLASSTDYNEQFFGPGTRLTVL.

This chain joins TRBV15 and TRBJ1-4; D remains ambiguous. The CDR3 sequence is 14 residues long. Trimming cost V 3 bases and J 7 bases, with 12 bases left between them. From germline, CDR1 is LNHNV and CDR2 YYDKDF (reference sequence). The CDR3 is CATSRRQVPEKLFF. CDR3 bases: TGTGCCACCAGCAGGAGGCAGGTTCCTGAAAAACTGTTTTTT.

This clone was found a few times. The V gene is TRBV15, the J gene TRBJ2-7; D is uncertain. CDR1 is LNHNV and CDR2 is YYDKDF in the germline V gene (reference sequence). The CDR3 sequence is 15 residues long. Trimming took 0 bases from V and 0 from J, leaving 9 bases between them. CDR3: CATSRDLIDSYEQYF. DNA of the CDR3: TGTGCCACCAGCAGAGATCTGATCGACTCCTACGAGCAGTACTTC.